Presented here are 10 T cell receptor beta chains from one specimen sequenced in a study of CD8 T cells in Susac syndrome. RNA, at about 0.45 to 1 ug, was reverse transcribed with random hexamers. From the immunoSEQ multiplex PCR reads, TCRdb called clonotypes with MiXCR, one entry per CDR3 protein. The sample carries 130,000 to 150,000 distinct CDR3 sequences, approximately 95% recorded once. Sequenced: CD4+ T cells from PBMCs. The receptors here all came from a human donor in good health.

This sequence joins TRBV7-6 and TRBJ2-5, with 10 bases identical to TRBD2. The germline CDR1 and CDR2 sequences are SGHVS and FNYEAQ. V lost 5 bases and J lost 7; bases outside the gene matches: 7. The CDR3 has 14 residues. The DNA for the CDR3 is TGTGCCAGCAGCCCCTCGAGCGGGAGGGGGACCCAGTACTTC. Translating it yields CASSPSSGRGTQYF.

The chain carries TRBV30 and TRBJ1-5, with D uncertain. V was shortened by 2 bases and J by 4 bases, with 15 bases between the two germline ends. This CDR3 is 15 amino acids long. Germline CDR1 is GTSNPN and CDR2 is SVGIG (reference sequence). CDR3 region: CAWSIGPTRNQPQHF. For the CDR3, the DNA is TGTGCCTGGAGTATCGGACCGACCCGAAATCAGCCCCAGCATTTT.

The CDR3 sequence is CSVGQGLDGYTF. CDR3 sequence (DNA): TGCAGCGTTGGACAGGGACTAGATGGCTACACCTTC. The chain couples TRBV29-1 to TRBJ1-2; TRBD1 agrees at 7 bases. Trimming at V came to 4 bases and at J to 6 bases, leaving 5 bases not matched to a gene. The CDR3 loop spans 12 amino acids. Germline CDR1 is SQVTM and CDR2 is ANQGSEA.

The chain employs TRBV28 and TRBJ1-1, with unresolved D. The V and J ends lost 3 bases and 6 bases respectively, with 14 bases between them. Germline V gene lookup returns CDR1 MDHEN and CDR2 SYDVKM. The CDR3 totals 14 residues. The CDR3 sequence is CASSLGHLGAEAFF. The CDR3 DNA is TGTGCCAGCAGTTTGGGCCACCTCGGCGCTGAAGCTTTCTTT.

This clonotype was seen more than once but under ten times. This chain connects TRBV19 to TRBJ2-1; TRBD2 matches 16 bases. J lost 12 bases, V lost 5 bases, and 13 bases had no gene match. The CDR3 totals 17 residues. Germline assignment: CDR1 LNHDA and CDR2 SQIVND (reference sequence). The DNA of the CDR3 is TGTGCCAGTAGTGGGGGGACTAGCGGGAGGGCCCTCCTGCGGCAGTTCTTC. Protein sequence: CASSGGTSGRALLRQFF.

This sequence joins TRBV25-1 and TRBJ2-3; D gene uncertain. Germline values: CDR1 MGHDK, CDR2 SYGVNS. V lost 1 base, J lost 1 base, and 9 bases lay in between. The CDR3 loop spans 15 amino acids. The CDR3 nucleotides read TGTGCCAGCAGTGAATCTGAATGGCGCACAGATACGCAGTATTTT. This encodes CASSESEWRTDTQYF.

The chain combines TRBV29-1 with TRBJ2-5, with D possibly being TRBD2 (6 bases). Trimming shortened V by 5 bases and J by 1 base, and 17 bases separated the two germline ends. CDR1 and CDR2 from the germline V gene are SQVTM and ANQGSEA. This CDR3 region has 15 residues. CDR3 in DNA: TGCAGCGTTCCCGGGGGAGCCCAGAGCCAAGAGACCCAGTACTTC. Protein: CSVPGGAQSQETQYF.

This chain connects TRBV7-9 to TRBJ1-2; a possible D gene is TRBD1 (5 bases). The CDR3 has 16 residues. Germline CDR1 is SEHNR and CDR2 is FQNEAQ (reference sequence). V dropped 1 base and J dropped 4 bases, with 16 bases sitting between them. The CDR3 is CASSLGRSTGVYGYTF. CDR3 coding DNA: TGTGCCAGCAGCTTAGGGCGGAGCACGGGGGTCTATGGCTACACCTTC.

The chain links TRBV27 to TRBJ2-7; D call uncertain. The V end lost 2 bases, the J end lost 3 bases, and 8 bases lay between the germline ends. The CDR3 is made up of 13 amino acids. Germline CDR1 and CDR2: MNHEY and SMNVEV (reference sequence). CDR3 amino acids: CASSLEPFYEQYF. The DNA for the CDR3 is TGTGCCAGCAGTTTAGAACCGTTCTACGAGCAGTACTTC.

CDR3 protein: CASSAAGGGEETQYF. The CDR3 region has the DNA TGTGCCAGCAGTGCGGCCGGGGGGGGCGAAGAGACCCAGTACTTC. The chain uses TRBV2 and TRBJ2-5; 8 bases map to TRBD2. Germline CDR1 reads SNHLY; CDR2 reads FYNNEI. The CDR3 is made up of 15 amino acids. J gave up 3 bases and V 4 bases, and 7 bases lay outside the gene matches.